The 8 T cell receptor beta chains in this list originate from one sample, sequenced in a study of blood T cell repertoires in COVID-19. Assay: immunoSEQ multiplex PCR; the TCRdb copy retains only in-frame clones and omits some. This repertoire shows 250,000 or so clones, almost 90% found once; its top ten account for approximately 1.4%. Material for sequencing was peripheral blood. These receptors were obtained from an elderly man with acute or convalescent COVID-19.

The gene calls are TRBV7-9 and TRBJ1-1; TRBD1 matches at 7 bases. The CDR3 covers 17 residues. The germline CDR1 and CDR2 sequences are SEHNR and FQNEAQ (reference sequence). Losses at the gene ends were 3 bases for V and 1 base for J; bases not matched to a gene: 11. The CDR3 region is CASSLRNQTGTNTEAFF. As DNA, the CDR3 is TGTGCCAGCAGCTTGCGGAATCAGACAGGGACGAACACTGAAGCTTTCTTT.

The chain links TRBV7-3 to TRBJ2-5, with 13 positions matching TRBD2. CDR3 size: 15 residues. The germline V gene encodes CDR1 SGHTA and CDR2 FQGTGA. V lost 4 bases to trimming and J lost 4 bases; unmatched junction nucleotides: 3. The CDR3 DNA is TGTGCCAGCAGCTCGGGACTAGCGGGGCGAGAGACCCAGTACTTC. Its protein is CASSSGLAGRETQYF.

In its sample, this clone was seen once. The chain combines TRBV29-1 with TRBJ2-1, with 13 bases fitting TRBD2. The CDR3 has 17 amino acids. Germline V gives CDR1 SQVTM, CDR2 ANQGSEA. V was clipped by 2 bases and J by 7 bases; unmatched bases: 11. Here the CDR3 reads CSVEFRTSGGAGNEQFF. The DNA for the CDR3 is TGCAGCGTTGAATTCAGGACTAGCGGGGGTGCTGGGAATGAGCAGTTCTTC.

The chain combines TRBV4-3 with TRBJ2-7, with 9 bases fitting TRBD1. Germline CDR1 is LGHNA and CDR2 is YSLEER. The CDR3 sequence is 14 residues long. With 4 bases clipped from V and 4 bases from J, the junction kept 5 bases outside the gene matches. DNA for the CDR3: TGCGCCAGCAGCCGCCGGGACAGGGATTACGAGCAGTACTTC. It is translated as CASSRRDRDYEQYF.

V is TRBV19 and J is TRBJ2-5; 12 bases line up with TRBD2. With 0 bases clipped from V and 5 bases from J, the junction kept 13 bases outside the gene matches. CDR3 length equals 19 residues. The germline V gene encodes CDR1 LNHDA and CDR2 SQIVND (reference sequence). CDR3 sequence: CASSIDSLTSGRQRETQYF. The CDR3 bases are TGTGCCAGTAGTATAGATTCCCTGACTAGCGGGAGACAGCGGGAGACCCAGTACTTC.

On this clone itself: The junction and the germline gene differ at one end; a read error may be behind it. The rearrangement uses TRBV7-7 and TRBJ2-7, with D perhaps matching TRBD2 (5 bases). The germline CDR1 and CDR2 sequences are SSHAT and FNYEAQ (reference sequence). The CDR3 runs to 13 residues. CDR3 nucleotides: TGTGCTAGCAGCTCGGGAATTTGGGACGAGCAGTACTTC. As protein: CASSSGIWDEQYF. The full variable domain, rest sourced from reference TRBV7-7 and TRBJ2-7, is GAGVSQSPRYKVTKRGQDVTLRCDPISSHATLYWYQQALGQGPEFLTYFNYEAQPDKSGLPSDRFSAERPEGSISTLTIQRTEQRDSAMYRCASSSGIWDEQYFGPGTRLTVT.

The chain couples TRBV14 to TRBJ1-1; D call uncertain. Germline CDR1 is SGHDN and CDR2 is FVKESK. Trimming took 3 bases from V and 6 from J, leaving 5 bases between them. CDR3 length: 11 amino acids. In nucleotides, the CDR3 is TGTGCCAGCAGCCAGAGGGCTGAAGCTTTCTTT. Its protein product is CASSQRAEAFF.

The V call is TRBV7-6, the J call TRBJ2-3; D possibly corresponds to TRBD1 (5 bases). Per the germline V gene, CDR1 is SGHVS and CDR2 is FNYEAQ. Trimming removed 3 bases from V and 4 bases from J, with 11 bases in between. This CDR3 has 14 amino acids. The CDR3 nucleotides are TGTGCCAGCAGCTTGCAGGGTCGGGCAGATACGCAGTATTTT. It specifies CASSLQGRADTQYF.